This is a list of T cell receptor beta chains from one sample in a study. A single record per CDR3 protein comes from TCRdb applying MiXCR to the multiplex PCR reads. The repertoire holds 700 or so distinct CDR3 sequences, 2.5% to 3.5% seen once, with about a third in the top ten. Material for sequencing was naive CD4+ T cells sorted from blood. The receptors shown here come from a female donor with breast cancer. Both conserved end residues are part of each CDR3. D genes are given only for firm matches. The size of a clone is reported for some rows only, either as once, few or many, or as a class for expanded clones.

TRBJ1-2	NA	TRBV12-3/TRBV12-4	medium-sized	CASSYGAYGYTF	TGTGCCAGCAGCTATGGGGCTTATGGCTACACCTTC
TRBJ1-2	NA	TRBV12-3/TRBV12-4	large	CASSRQGRGRYGYTF	TGTGCCAGCAGCCGCCAGGGAAGGGGACGCTATGGCTACACCTTC
TRBJ1-2	TRBD1	TRBV12-3/TRBV12-4	medium-sized	CASTMDRVDAGGYTF	TGTGCCAGCACCATGGACAGGGTAGATGCGGGCGGCTACACCTTC
TRBJ1-2	NA	TRBV12-3/TRBV12-4	large	CASSRSYGYTF	TGTGCCAGCAGCCGAAGTTATGGCTACACCTTC
TRBJ1-2	NA	TRBV12-3/TRBV12-4	medium-sized	CASWGGSYGYTF	TGTGCCAGCTGGGGCGGGAGCTATGGCTACACCTTC
TRBJ1-2	NA	TRBV12-3/TRBV12-4	medium-sized	CASSFVESNYGYTF	TGTGCCAGCAGTTTCGTAGAGTCTAACTATGGCTACACCTTC
TRBJ1-2	NA	TRBV12-3/TRBV12-4	medium-sized	CASSQSDGDYGYTF	TGTGCCAGCAGTCAATCCGACGGGGACTATGGCTACACCTTC
TRBJ1-2	NA	TRBV12-3/TRBV12-4	medium-sized	CASSFATYGYTF	TGTGCCAGCAGTTTCGCAACCTATGGCTACACCTTC
TRBJ1-2	NA	TRBV12-3/TRBV12-4	large	CASSLDVQLYGYTF	TGTGCCAGCAGTTTAGATGTACAGCTCTATGGCTACACCTTC
TRBJ1-2	NA	TRBV12-3/TRBV12-4	large	CASSLRPSLYSNGYTF	TGTGCCAGCAGTTTACGTCCCAGCCTATATTCTAATGGCTACACCTTC
TRBJ1-2	TRBD1	TRBV12-3/TRBV12-4	medium-sized	CASSTTGTGNYGYTF	TGTGCCAGCAGTACAACCGGGACAGGGAACTATGGCTACACCTTC
TRBJ1-2	NA	TRBV12-3/TRBV12-4	medium-sized	CASSFPDSYGYTF	TGTGCCAGCAGTTTCCCAGACAGCTATGGCTACACCTTC
TRBJ1-2	NA	TRBV12-3/TRBV12-4	large	CASSPKTKFYGYTF	TGTGCCAGCAGTCCCAAGACTAAATTCTATGGCTACACCTTC
TRBJ1-2	NA	TRBV12-5	large	CASGLVRSGRFYGYTF	TGTGCTAGTGGTTTGGTACGAAGCGGGCGGTTCTATGGCTACACCTTC
TRBJ1-2	TRBD1	TRBV12-3/TRBV12-4	large	CASRPTGEDGYTF	TGTGCCAGCAGGCCCACAGGGGAGGATGGCTACACCTTC
TRBJ1-2	TRBD1	TRBV12-3/TRBV12-4	large	CASSSFRDSDGYTF	TGTGCCAGCAGTTCATTCCGGGACAGCGATGGCTACACCTTC
TRBJ1-2	TRBD1	TRBV12-3/TRBV12-4	NA	CASSLTGSGYTF	TGTGCCAGCAGTCTGACAGGGTCAGGCTACACCTTC